The 15 T cell receptor beta chains reported below all come from one sample, sequenced in a study of blood T cells in healthy people across ages. For the second PCR, which ran for about 7 to 11 cycles, a sample-barcoded 5' primer and a J-beta primer mix were used. TCRdb redid the calling of the 5' RACE reads with MiXCR, one entry per CDR3 protein. The sample has under 1,000,000 distinct CDR3 sequences; about 34% are singletons. Material: blood. Source of these receptors: a young man in good health.

At least ten counts were recorded for this clonotype. CDR3 in DNA: TGTGCCAGCAGCTTAGCGCTTCCAGAGACCCAGTACTTC. Residues: CASSLALPETQYF. This chain uses TRBV7-2 with TRBJ2-5, with D unresolved. The V end was cut by 0 bases, the J end by 4 bases, with 6 bases between. The CDR3 runs to 13 residues. Germline V CDR1 and CDR2: SGHTA, FQGNSA.

This clonotype was seen only a few times. This sequence joins TRBV6-5 and TRBJ2-3, with TRBD2 matching 8 bases. With 8 bases clipped from V and 2 bases from J, the junction kept 3 bases outside the gene matches. The CDR3 contains 13 residues. Germline CDR1 is MNHEY and CDR2 is SVGAGI. CDR3 amino acids: CASVSGDTDTQYF. The CDR3, as DNA: TGTGCCAGCGTTAGCGGGGACACAGATACGCAGTATTTT.

This clonotype was observed a few times. V is TRBV20-1 and J is TRBJ1-1; 7 bases match TRBD1. The CDR3 has 14 amino acids. J was trimmed by 0 bases and V by 6 bases; bases with no gene match: 7. Germline values: CDR1 DFQATT, CDR2 SNEGSKA (reference sequence). The CDR3, as DNA: TGCAGTGCGGGAAGACAGGGCTTGAACACTGAAGCTTTCTTT. Translation gives CSAGRQGLNTEAFF.

This chain links TRBV6-2 or TRBV6-3 with TRBJ2-1; 7 bases are shared with TRBD2. CDR3 length: 11 amino acids. Per the germline V gene, CDR1 is MNHEY and CDR2 is SVGEGT. The J segment lost 13 bases and the V segment lost 10 bases, leaving 10 bases of the junction unmatched. The CDR3 sequence: CATTPGREQFF. The CDR3 bases are TGTGCCACGACCCCAGGGAGGGAACAGTTCTTC.

This clonotype was seen only a few times. This chain joins TRBV20-1 and TRBJ2-7; no definite D call. The length of the CDR3 is 15 residues. Germline CDR1 and CDR2: DFQATT and SNEGSKA (reference sequence). Trimming left V 3 bases short and J 7 bases short, with 22 bases between. The CDR3 here is CSASRERVGNNEQYF. The CDR3 DNA is TGCAGTGCTAGTCGAGAAAGAGTAGGGAATAATGAGCAGTACTTC.

This clonotype has just a few counts. V gene TRBV7-2 combines with J gene TRBJ2-7; no firm D call. The CDR3 loop spans 13 amino acids. Germline V gene sequence: CDR1 SGHTA, CDR2 FQGNSA. V was clipped by 5 bases and J by 5 bases, with 13 bases between them. The CDR3 here is CASSPRARDEQYF. CDR3 coding DNA: TGTGCCAGCAGCCCCCGGGCCCGAGACGAGCAGTACTTC.

V gene TRBV29-1 combines with J gene TRBJ2-3; the D gene is possibly TRBD1 (5 bases). The length of the CDR3 is 13 residues. Germline lookup yields CDR1 SQVTM and CDR2 ANQGSEA. V was pared by 5 bases and J by 1 base, with 10 bases between. In DNA form, the CDR3 reads TGCAGCGTTCTCGAAGGGGGCACAGATACGCAGTATTTT. It encodes CSVLEGGTDTQYF.

The rearrangement links TRBV30 to TRBJ2-4, with 10 bases that match TRBD1. The J call may be mistaken, given a closer DNA end match to TRBJ2-7. Germline values: CDR1 GTSNPN, CDR2 SVGIG (reference sequence). The CDR3 sequence is 16 residues long. Here the CDR3 reads CAWGSDPGTGDDEQYF. DNA of the CDR3: TGTGCCTGGGGATCCGACCCCGGGACAGGGGATGACGAGCAGTACTTC.

The chain joins TRBV27 to TRBJ1-2; 11 nucleotides match TRBD1. Germline V CDR1 and CDR2: MNHEY, SMNVEV (reference sequence). Trimming cost V 11 bases and J 2 bases; bases outside gene matches: 16. The CDR3 is made up of 17 amino acids. CDR3 nucleotide sequence: TGTGCCTCCCGTAGTGGCTTTGGACAGGGGGCGAACTATGGCTACACCTTC. It codes for CASRSGFGQGANYGYTF.

The chain employs TRBV4-1 and TRBJ1-1, with D uncertain. V was pared by 2 bases and J by 5 bases, with 12 bases between. The CDR3 length is 14 residues. In germline, CDR1 is MGHRA, CDR2 YSYEKL. The CDR3 sequence is CASSQISSGTEAFF. As DNA, the CDR3 is TGCGCCAGCAGCCAAATCTCTTCGGGGACTGAAGCTTTCTTT.

V usage is TRBV12-3 or TRBV12-4 and J usage is TRBJ1-5; D uncertain. V gave up 3 bases and J gave up 1 base, with 16 bases separating them. This CDR3 region has 17 residues. CDR3 in DNA: TGTGCCAGCAGTTTTTTTTCCCCCAGCAGCAGCAATCAGCCCCAGCATTTT. It encodes CASSFFSPSSSNQPQHF.

The CDR3 protein is CASSPLGGGNTEAFF. The CDR3 DNA reads as TGTGCCAGCAGTCCTCTAGGGGGGGGGAACACTGAAGCTTTCTTT. The V gene is TRBV27, the J gene TRBJ1-1, with a weak D call TRBD1 (6 bases). Germline V gene lookup returns CDR1 MNHEY and CDR2 SMNVEV (reference sequence). V was clipped by 5 bases and J by 1 base, with 14 bases between them. CDR3 length: 15 amino acids.

This chain joins TRBV7-2 and TRBJ1-1; D is undetermined. V dropped 7 bases and J dropped 5 bases, with 17 bases sitting between them. CDR1 is SGHTA, CDR2 FQGNSA, per germline. The CDR3 extends over 14 amino acids. The CDR3 nucleotides are TGTGCCAGCACTATGAGGGAGGGCGGAACTGAAGCTTTCTTT. This sequence encodes CASTMREGGTEAFF. Variable domain in full (rest from reference TRBV7-2 and TRBJ1-1): GAGVSQSPSNKVTEKGKDVELRCDPISGHTALYWYRQSLGQGLEFLIYFQGNSAPDKSGLPSDRFSAERTGGSVSTLTIQRTQQEDSAVYLCASTMREGGTEAFFGQGTRLTVV.

V and J are TRBV9 and TRBJ2-3; 9 bases agree with TRBD2. V gave up 4 bases and J gave up 0 bases; unmatched junction bases: 9. The CDR3 contains 17 residues. In germline, CDR1 is SGDLS, CDR2 YYNGEE. CDR3 coding DNA: TGTGCCAGCAGCCCCGGACTAGCGAGACCGAGCACAGATACGCAGTATTTT. Amino acid sequence: CASSPGLARPSTDTQYF.

This clonotype turned up a few times. This chain uses TRBV3-1 with TRBJ2-7; tentatively, D is TRBD1 (6 bases). The germline V gene encodes CDR1 LGHDT and CDR2 YNNKEL (reference sequence). This CDR3 is built from 15 residues. The V gene lost 0 bases and the J gene lost 0 bases, with 9 bases spanning the gap. CDR3 region: CASSQDHRVSYEQYF. Written as DNA, the CDR3 is TGTGCCAGCAGCCAAGATCACAGGGTCTCCTACGAGCAGTACTTC.